This TCR beta chain was recorded in a study of cytomegalovirus exposure and HLA in healthy donors. Assay used: immunoSEQ multiplex PCR; TCRdb lists only in-frame clones, some missing. The data hold some 310,000 clones, with 88% observed a single time. Germline CDR1 is SGHAT and CDR2 is FQNNGV. The V gene lost 3 bases and the J gene lost 4 bases, with 9 bases spanning the gap. The CDR3 has 13 amino acids. This chain connects TRBV11-2 to TRBJ1-2; TRBD1 is a possible D gene (6 bases). The source is a man aged 25-40 years in good health and CMV-seronegative. The sequenced material came from PBMCs. For the CDR3, the DNA is TGTGCCAGCAGCTTCCAGGGGACCTATGGCTACACCTTC. Its protein is CASSFQGTYGYTF.